This note documents a single T cell receptor beta chain sequence. Its target is not known. With V trimmed by 5 bases and J by 6 bases, 6 bases remained unmatched. Germline CDR1 is SEHNR and CDR2 is FQNEAQ (reference sequence). CDR3 length equals 14 residues. Some clones are missing from TCRdb's copy, which holds only in-frame ones; the method was immunoSEQ multiplex PCR. The sample contains about 150,000 clones, approximately 90% of which appear only once. These data originate in a study of T cell responses to AZD1222 COVID-19 vaccine. Overall study: It was second doses at about 4 or about 12 weeks that were pooled. General study points: White British people made up most donors, females outnumbered males, and clonal diversity was possibly underestimated.

This sample comprised peripheral blood, obtained on day 0 of AZD1222 vaccination. The V and J genes are TRBV7-9 and TRBJ1-5, with 8 bases fitting TRBD1. The clonotype comes from an adult in good health. The CDR3 is CASSRQGQGQPQHF. The CDR3, as DNA: TGTGCCAGCAGCCGACAGGGGCAGGGTCAGCCCCAGCATTTT.